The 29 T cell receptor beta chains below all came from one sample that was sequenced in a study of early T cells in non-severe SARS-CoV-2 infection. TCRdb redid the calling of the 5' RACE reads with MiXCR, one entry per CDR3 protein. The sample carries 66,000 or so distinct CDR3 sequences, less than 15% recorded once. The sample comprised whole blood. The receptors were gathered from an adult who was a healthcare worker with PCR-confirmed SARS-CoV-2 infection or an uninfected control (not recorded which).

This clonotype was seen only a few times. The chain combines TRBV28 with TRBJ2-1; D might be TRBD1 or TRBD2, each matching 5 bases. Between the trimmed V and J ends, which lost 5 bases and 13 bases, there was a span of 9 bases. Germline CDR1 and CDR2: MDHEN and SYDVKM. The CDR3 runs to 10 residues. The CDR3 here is CASSGGYQFF. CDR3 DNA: TGTGCCAGCAGTGGGGGATATCAGTTCTTC.

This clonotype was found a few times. DNA of the CDR3: TGTGCCACCAGTGACGAGCAGTTTAGAAGCTACACCTTC. Translating gives CATSDEQFRSYTF. This chain uses TRBV24-1 with TRBJ1-2; the D is unclear. The CDR3 has 13 amino acids. Germline CDR1 and CDR2: KGHDR and SFDVKD. V lost 4 bases and J 9 bases, leaving 14 bases between the germline ends.

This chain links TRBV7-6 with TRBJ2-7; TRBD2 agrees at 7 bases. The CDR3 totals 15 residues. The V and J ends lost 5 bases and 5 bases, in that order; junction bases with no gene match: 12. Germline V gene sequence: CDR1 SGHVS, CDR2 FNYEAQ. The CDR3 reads CASSPPWGRDHEQYF. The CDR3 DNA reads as TGTGCCAGCAGCCCCCCTTGGGGGAGGGATCACGAGCAGTACTTC. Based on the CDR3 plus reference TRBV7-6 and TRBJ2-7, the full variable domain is GAGVSQSPRYKVTKRGQDVALRCDPISGHVSLYWYRQALGQGPEFLTYFNYEAQQDKSGLPNDRFSAERPEGSISTLTIQRTEQRDSAMYRCASSPPWGRDHEQYFGPGTRLTVT.

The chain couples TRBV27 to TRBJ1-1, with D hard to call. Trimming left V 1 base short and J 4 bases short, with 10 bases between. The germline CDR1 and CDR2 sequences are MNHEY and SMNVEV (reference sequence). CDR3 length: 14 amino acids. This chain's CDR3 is CASSLYGVGTEAFF. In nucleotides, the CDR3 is TGTGCCAGCAGTTTATATGGGGTAGGCACTGAAGCTTTCTTT.

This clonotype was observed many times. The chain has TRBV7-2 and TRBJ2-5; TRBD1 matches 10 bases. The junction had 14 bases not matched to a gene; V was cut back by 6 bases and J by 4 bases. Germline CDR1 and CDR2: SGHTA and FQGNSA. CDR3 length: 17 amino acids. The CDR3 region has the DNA TGTGCCAGCAGAGAGAGACCGGGACAGGGGAGAAGAGAGACCCAGTACTTC. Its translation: CASRERPGQGRRETQYF.

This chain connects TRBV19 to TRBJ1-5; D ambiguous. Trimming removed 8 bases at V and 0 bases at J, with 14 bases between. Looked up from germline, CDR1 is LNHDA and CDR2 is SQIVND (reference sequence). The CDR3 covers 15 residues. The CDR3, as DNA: TGTGCCAGTGTTACAGAGGGTTATAGCAATCAGCCCCAGCATTTT. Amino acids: CASVTEGYSNQPQHF.

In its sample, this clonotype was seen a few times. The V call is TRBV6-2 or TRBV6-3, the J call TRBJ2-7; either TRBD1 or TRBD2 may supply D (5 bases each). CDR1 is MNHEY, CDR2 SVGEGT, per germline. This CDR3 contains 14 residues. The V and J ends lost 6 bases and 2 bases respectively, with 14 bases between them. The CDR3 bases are TGTGCCAGCAGATTATGGGACGCCGCCTACGAGCAGTACTTC. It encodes CASRLWDAAYEQYF.

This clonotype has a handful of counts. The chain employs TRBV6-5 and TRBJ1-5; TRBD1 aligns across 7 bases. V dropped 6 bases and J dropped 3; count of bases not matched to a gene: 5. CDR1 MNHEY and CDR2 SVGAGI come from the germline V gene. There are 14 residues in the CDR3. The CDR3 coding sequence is TGTGCCAGCAGGGAGGGGGCGAACAATCAGCCCCAGCATTTT. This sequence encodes CASREGANNQPQHF.

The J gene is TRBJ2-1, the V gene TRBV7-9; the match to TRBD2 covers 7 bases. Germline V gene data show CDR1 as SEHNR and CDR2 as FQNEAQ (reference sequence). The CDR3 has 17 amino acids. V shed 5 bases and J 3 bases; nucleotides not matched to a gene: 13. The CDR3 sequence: CASSQRTAAGDYNEQFF. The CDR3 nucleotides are TGTGCCAGCAGCCAACGAACGGCGGCGGGAGACTACAATGAGCAGTTCTTC.

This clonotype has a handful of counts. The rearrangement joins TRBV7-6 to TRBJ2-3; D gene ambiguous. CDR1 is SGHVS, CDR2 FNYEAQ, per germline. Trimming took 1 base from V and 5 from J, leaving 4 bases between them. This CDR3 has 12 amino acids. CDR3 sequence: CASSLVEDTQYF. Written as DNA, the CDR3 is TGTGCCAGCAGCTTAGTGGAAGATACGCAGTATTTT.

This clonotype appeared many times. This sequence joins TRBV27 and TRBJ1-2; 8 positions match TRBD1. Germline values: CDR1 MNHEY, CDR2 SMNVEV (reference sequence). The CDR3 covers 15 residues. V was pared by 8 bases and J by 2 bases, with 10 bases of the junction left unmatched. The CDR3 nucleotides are TGTGCCAGCCGCGTTAACAGGGGGATCAACTATGGCTACACCTTC. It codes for CASRVNRGINYGYTF.

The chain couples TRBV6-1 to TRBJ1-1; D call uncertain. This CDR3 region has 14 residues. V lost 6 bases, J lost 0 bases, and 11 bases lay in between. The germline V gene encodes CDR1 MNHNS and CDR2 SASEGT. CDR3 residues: CASRWTAMNTEAFF. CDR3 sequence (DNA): TGTGCCAGCAGATGGACGGCCATGAACACTGAAGCTTTCTTT.

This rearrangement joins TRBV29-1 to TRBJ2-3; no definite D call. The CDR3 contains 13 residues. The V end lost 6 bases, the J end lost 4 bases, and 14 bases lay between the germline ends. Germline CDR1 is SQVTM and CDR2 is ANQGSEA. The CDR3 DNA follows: TGCAGCGTCGCCCCAGTTATTTCAGATACGCAGTATTTT. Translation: CSVAPVISDTQYF.

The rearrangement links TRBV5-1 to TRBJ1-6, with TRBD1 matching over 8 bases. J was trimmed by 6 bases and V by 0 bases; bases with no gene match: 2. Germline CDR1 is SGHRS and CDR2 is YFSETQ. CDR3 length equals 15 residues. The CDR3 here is CASSLDRGANSPLHF. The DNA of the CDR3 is TGCGCCAGCAGCTTGGACAGGGGGGCTAATTCACCCCTCCACTTT.

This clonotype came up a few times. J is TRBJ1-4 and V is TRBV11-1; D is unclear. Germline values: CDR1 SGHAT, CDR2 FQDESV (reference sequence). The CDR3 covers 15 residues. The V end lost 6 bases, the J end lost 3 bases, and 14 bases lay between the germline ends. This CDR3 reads CASRASGGANEKLFF. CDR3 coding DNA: TGTGCCAGCAGGGCGAGCGGAGGAGCTAATGAAAAACTGTTTTTT.

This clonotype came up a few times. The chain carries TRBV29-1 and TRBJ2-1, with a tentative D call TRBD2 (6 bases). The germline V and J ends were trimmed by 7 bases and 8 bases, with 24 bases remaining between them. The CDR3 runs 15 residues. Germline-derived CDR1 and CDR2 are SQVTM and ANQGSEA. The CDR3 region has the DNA TGCAGCGCGAAGTATAGCGGCATAGGAAATGATGAGCAGTTCTTC. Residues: CSAKYSGIGNDEQFF.

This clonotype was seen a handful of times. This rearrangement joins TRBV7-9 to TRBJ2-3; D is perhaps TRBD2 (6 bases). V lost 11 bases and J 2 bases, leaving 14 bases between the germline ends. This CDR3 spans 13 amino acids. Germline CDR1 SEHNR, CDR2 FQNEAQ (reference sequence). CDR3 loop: CAGQEGTTDTQYF. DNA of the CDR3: TGTGCCGGGCAGGAGGGAACCACAGATACGCAGTATTTT.

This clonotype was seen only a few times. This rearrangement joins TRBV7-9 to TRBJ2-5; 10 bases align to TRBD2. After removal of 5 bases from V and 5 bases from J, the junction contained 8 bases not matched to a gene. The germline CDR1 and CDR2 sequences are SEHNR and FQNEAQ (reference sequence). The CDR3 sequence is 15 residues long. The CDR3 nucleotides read TGTGCCAGCAGCAACCCTAGCGGGAGTTGGGAGACCCAGTACTTC. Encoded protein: CASSNPSGSWETQYF. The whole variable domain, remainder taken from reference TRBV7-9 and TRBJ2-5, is DTGVSQNPRHKITKRGQNVTFRCDPISEHNRLYWYRQTLGQGPEFLTYFQNEAQLEKSRLLSDRFSAERPKGSFSTLEIQRTEQGDSAMYLCASSNPSGSWETQYFGPGTRLLVL.

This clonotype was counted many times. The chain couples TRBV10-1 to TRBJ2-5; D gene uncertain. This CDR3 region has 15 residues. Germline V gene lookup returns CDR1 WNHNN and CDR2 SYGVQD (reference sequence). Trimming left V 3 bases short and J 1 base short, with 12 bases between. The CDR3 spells CASSEGSQSQETQYF. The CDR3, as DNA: TGCGCCAGCAGTGAAGGGTCACAGAGCCAAGAGACCCAGTACTTC.

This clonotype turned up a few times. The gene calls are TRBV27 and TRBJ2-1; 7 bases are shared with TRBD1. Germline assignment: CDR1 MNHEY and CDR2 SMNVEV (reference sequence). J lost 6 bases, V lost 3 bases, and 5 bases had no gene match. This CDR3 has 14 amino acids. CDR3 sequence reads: CASSFLTGINEQFF. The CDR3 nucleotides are TGTGCCAGCAGTTTCCTGACAGGGATCAATGAGCAGTTCTTC.

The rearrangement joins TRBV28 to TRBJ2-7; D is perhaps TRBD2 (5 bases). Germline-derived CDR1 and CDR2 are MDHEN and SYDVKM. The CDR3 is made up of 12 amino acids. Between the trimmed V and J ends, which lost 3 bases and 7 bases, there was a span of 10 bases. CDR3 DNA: TGTGCCAGCAGTTTTGGACTTGGGGAGCAGTACTTC. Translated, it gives CASSFGLGEQYF. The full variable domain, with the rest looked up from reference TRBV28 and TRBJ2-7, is DVKVTQSSRYLVKRTGEKVFLECVQDMDHENMFWYRQDPGLGLRLIYFSYDVKMKEKGDIPEGYSVSREKKERFSLILESASTNQTSMYLCASSFGLGEQYFGPGTRLTVT.

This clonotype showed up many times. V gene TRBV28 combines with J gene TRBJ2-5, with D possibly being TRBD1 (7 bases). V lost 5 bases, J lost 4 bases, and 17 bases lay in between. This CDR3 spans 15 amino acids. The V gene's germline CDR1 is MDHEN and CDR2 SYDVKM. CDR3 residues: CASSPTKQGGETQYF. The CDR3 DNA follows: TGTGCCAGCAGTCCAACAAAGCAGGGGGGAGAGACCCAGTACTTC.

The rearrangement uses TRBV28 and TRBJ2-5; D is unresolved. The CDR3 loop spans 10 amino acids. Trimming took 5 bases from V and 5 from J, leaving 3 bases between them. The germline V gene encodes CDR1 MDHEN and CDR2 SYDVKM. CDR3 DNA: TGTGCCAGCAGTGAGGAGACCCAGTACTTC. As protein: CASSEETQYF.

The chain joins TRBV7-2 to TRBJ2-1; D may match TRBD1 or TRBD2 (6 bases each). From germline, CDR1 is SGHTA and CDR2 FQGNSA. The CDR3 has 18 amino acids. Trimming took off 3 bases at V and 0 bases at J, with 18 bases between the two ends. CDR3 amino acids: CASSFGARGRSSYNEQFF. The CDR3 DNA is TGTGCCAGCAGCTTTGGGGCACGGGGGCGCAGCTCCTACAATGAGCAGTTCTTC.

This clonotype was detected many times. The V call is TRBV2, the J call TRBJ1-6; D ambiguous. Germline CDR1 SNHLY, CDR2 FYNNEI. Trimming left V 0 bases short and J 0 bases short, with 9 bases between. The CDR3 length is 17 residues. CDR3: CASSEAGGPSYNSPLHF. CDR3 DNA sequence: TGTGCCAGCAGTGAAGCAGGAGGACCCTCCTATAATTCACCCCTCCACTTT.

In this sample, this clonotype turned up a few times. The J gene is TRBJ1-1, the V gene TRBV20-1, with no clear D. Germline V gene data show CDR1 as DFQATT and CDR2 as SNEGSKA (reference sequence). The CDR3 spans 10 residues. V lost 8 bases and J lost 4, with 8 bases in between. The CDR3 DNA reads TGCAGTACGCTTTTCACTGAAGCTTTCTTT. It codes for CSTLFTEAFF.

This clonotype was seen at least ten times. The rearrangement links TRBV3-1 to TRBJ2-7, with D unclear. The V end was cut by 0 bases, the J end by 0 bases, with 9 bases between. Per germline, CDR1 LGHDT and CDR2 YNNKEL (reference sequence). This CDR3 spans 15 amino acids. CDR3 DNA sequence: TGTGCCAGCAGCCAAGATTCTACGAGCTCCTACGAGCAGTACTTC. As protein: CASSQDSTSSYEQYF.

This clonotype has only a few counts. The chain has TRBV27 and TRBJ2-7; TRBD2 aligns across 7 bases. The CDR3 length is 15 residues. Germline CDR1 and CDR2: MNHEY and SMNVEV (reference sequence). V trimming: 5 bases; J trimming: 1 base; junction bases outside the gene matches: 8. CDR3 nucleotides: TGTGCCAGCAGTCCCACTAGCGCCAGATCCTACGAGCAGTACTTC. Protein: CASSPTSARSYEQYF.

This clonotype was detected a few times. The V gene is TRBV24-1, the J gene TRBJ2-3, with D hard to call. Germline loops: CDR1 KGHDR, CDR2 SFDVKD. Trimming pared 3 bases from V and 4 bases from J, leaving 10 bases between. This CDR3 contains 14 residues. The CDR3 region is CATSDVGLADTQYF. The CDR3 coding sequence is TGTGCCACCAGTGATGTCGGGCTAGCAGATACGCAGTATTTT.